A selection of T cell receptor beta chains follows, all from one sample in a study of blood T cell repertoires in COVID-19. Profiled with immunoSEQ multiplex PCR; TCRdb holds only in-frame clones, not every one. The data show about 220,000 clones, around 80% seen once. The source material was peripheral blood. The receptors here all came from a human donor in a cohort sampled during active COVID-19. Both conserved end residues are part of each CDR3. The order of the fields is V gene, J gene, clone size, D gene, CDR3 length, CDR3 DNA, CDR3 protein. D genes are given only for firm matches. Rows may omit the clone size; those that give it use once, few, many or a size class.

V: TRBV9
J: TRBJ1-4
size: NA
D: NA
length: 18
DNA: TGTGCCAGCAGCCCCCAGTCAGGGGCCCTCCGAACTAATGAAAAACTGTTTTTT
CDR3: CASSPQSGALRTNEKLFF

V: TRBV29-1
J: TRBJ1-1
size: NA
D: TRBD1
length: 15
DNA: TGCAGCGTTTCAACGGGCCGGACAGGGATGGTGGAAGCTTTCTTT
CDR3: CSVSTGRTGMVEAFF

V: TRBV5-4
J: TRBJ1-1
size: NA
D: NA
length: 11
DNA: TGTGCATCAGGGGTGGACACTGAAGCTTTCTTT
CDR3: CASGVDTEAFF

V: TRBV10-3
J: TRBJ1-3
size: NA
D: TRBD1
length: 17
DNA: TGTGCCATCAGTCGACAGGGGGCGCGCGTAGGTGGAAACACCATATATTTT
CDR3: CAISRQGARVGGNTIYF

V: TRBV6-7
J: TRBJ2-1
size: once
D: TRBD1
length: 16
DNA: TGTGCCAGCAGTTATAGATTGACAGGGGAGGACAATGAGCAGTTCTTC
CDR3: CASSYRLTGEDNEQFF

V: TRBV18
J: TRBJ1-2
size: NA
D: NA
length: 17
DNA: TGTGCCAGCTCACCACCCGGTCGAGACTGGGAGGCTCATGGCTACACCTTC
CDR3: CASSPPGRDWEAHGYTF

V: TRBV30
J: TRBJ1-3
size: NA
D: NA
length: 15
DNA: TGTGCCTGGAGTAGCCAGGTCTGGGCCGGAAACACCATATATTTT
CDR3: CAWSSQVWAGNTIYF

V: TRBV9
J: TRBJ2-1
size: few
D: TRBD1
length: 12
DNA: TGTGCCAGCAGCTTACAGGGGGATGAGCAGTTCTTC
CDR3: CASSLQGDEQFF

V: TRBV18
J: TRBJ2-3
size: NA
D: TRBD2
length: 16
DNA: TGTGCCAGCTCACCAGGGTCCGGGGGAGGGACAGATACGCAGTATTTT
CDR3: CASSPGSGGGTDTQYF

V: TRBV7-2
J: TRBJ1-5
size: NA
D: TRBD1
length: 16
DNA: TGTGCCAGCAGCCCCCTCGACAGGGGCGGGACTCAGCCCCAGCATTTT
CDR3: CASSPLDRGGTQPQHF

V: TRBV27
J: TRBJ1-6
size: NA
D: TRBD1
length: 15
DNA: TGTGCCAGCACCTTCGCGGGACAGTCTAATTCACCCCTCCACTTT
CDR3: CASTFAGQSNSPLHF

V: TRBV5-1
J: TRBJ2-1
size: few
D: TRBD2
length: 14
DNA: TGCGCCAGCAGCCCCGGGACTAGCGGGATTGAGCAGTTCTTC
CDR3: CASSPGTSGIEQFF

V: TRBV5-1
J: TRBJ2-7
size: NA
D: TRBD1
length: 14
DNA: TGCGCCAGCAGCTTGGTGGGACAGGGCTACGAGCAGTACTTC
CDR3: CASSLVGQGYEQYF

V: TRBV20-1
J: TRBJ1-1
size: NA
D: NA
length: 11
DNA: TGCAGTTCTAGACCTAACACTGAAGCTTTCTTT
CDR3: CSSRPNTEAFF

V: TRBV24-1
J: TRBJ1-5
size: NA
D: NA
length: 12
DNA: TGTGCCACCGCAGACGGGGGTCAGCCCCAGCATTTT
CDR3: CATADGGQPQHF

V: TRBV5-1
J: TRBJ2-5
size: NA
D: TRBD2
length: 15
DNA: TGCGCCAGCAGCTTGAATGCGGGAGCCCAAGAGACCCAGTACTTC
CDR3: CASSLNAGAQETQYF

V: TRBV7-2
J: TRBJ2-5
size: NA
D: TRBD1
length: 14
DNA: TGTGCCAGCAGCCCTCAACAGGGGGGAGAGACCCAGTACTTC
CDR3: CASSPQQGGETQYF

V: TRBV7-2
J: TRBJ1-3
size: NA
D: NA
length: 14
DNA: TGTGCCAGCAGCTTAGTCGGGGGGGAAAACACCATATATTTT
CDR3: CASSLVGGENTIYF

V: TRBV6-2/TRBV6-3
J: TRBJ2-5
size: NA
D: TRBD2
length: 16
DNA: TGTGCCAGCAGTTGGACTAGCGGGGGGATCCAAGAGACCCAGTACTTC
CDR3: CASSWTSGGIQETQYF

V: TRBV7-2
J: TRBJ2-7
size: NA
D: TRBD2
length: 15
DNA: TGTGCCAGCAGCTTGGGACTAGTAGTCTCCTACGAGCAGTACTTC
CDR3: CASSLGLVVSYEQYF

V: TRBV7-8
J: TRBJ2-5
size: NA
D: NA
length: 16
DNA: TGTGCCAGCAGCTTAGCGCGGTCGGGAGCCAGTGAGACCCAGTACTTC
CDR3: CASSLARSGASETQYF

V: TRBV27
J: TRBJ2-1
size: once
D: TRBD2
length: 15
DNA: TGTGCCAGCAGGGGGACGGGACTAGCCTACAATGAGCAGTTCTTC
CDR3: CASRGTGLAYNEQFF

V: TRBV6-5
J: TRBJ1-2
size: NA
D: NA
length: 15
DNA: TGTGCCAGCAGTTACTCTTCGGACATGGGCTATGGCTACACCTTC
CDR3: CASSYSSDMGYGYTF

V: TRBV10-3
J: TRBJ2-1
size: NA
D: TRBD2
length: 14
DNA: TGTGCCACCGATAGCGGGAGGACAAACAATGAGCAGTTCTTC
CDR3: CATDSGRTNNEQFF

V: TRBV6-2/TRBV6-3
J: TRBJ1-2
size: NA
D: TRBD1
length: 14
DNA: TGTGCCAGCACCCCACAGGGGAGAAACTATGGCTACACCTTC
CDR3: CASTPQGRNYGYTF

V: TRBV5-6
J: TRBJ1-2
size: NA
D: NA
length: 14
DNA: TGTGCCAGCAGCTTGGCCCGAGGACTAGGGAGCTACACCTTC
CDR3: CASSLARGLGSYTF

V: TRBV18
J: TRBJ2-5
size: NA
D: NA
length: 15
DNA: TGTGCCAGCTCACCCGGAGAGGGAGAGTTCGAGACCCAGTACTTC
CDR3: CASSPGEGEFETQYF

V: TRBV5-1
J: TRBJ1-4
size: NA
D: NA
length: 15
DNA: TGCGCCAGCAGCTTGTTCGGGGCGGGGGTAGAAAAACTGTTTTTT
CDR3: CASSLFGAGVEKLFF